This TCR beta chain was captured in a study of spatial heterogeneity in lung cancer. Time point in this sample: sample taken at primary tumor resection. Whole RNA, isolated from tumor, nontumor lung or frozen PBMC, was sequenced without prior sorting. The CDR3 contains 13 residues. The ends were cut back, 3 bases at V and 6 bases at J, with 9 bases in the middle. Germline CDR1 is SGHRS and CDR2 is YFSETQ. TCRdb reanalysed the 5' RACE reads using MiXCR and keeps one entry per CDR3 protein. The data contain some 87,000 distinct CDR3 sequences, around 9% of them seen just once; the ten biggest clones take up around 7%.

Sequences were derived from PBMCs, sampled at surgery. The sequence derives from a male donor with early-stage non-small cell lung cancer. The V call is TRBV5-1, the J call TRBJ2-2; the D gene is possibly TRBD2 (6 bases). The CDR3 DNA reads as TGCGCCAGCAGCTCACTAGCAGCCGGGGAGCTGTTTTTT. Translated: CASSSLAAGELFF.